This T cell receptor beta chain was sequenced for a study of T cell responses to AZD1222 COVID-19 vaccine. Study-wide background: Second-dose schedules of about 4 or about 12 weeks were combined. Whole-study findings and limits: The study found Spike-specific TCR breadth and depth rose after two AZD1222 doses.

Sequencing used immunoSEQ multiplex PCR; TCRdb keeps in-frame clones, though not all of them. Among about 100,000 clones, approximately 90% were seen once, and the ten largest hold just under 3%. The germline V gene encodes CDR1 LGHDT and CDR2 YNNKEL (reference sequence). This CDR3 is built from 20 residues. V was pared by 0 bases and J by 2 bases, with 24 bases between. This clone was seen just once. Its specificity is unknown. V is TRBV3-1 (or the pseudogene TRBV3-2) and J is TRBJ2-3; TRBD2 might be the D (6 bases). The clonotype originates from an adult in good health. Sequences were derived from peripheral blood, sampled on day 0 of AZD1222 vaccination. The CDR3 protein is CASSQELPSASLWNTDTQYF. The CDR3 DNA reads as TGTGCCAGCAGCCAAGAATTACCTAGCGCGTCCCTTTGGAACACAGATACGCAGTATTTT.